This TCR beta chain appears in the sequencing data of a study of blood T cell repertoires in COVID-19. About the research overall: Sites across the United States, Italy and Spain contributed samples from acute and convalescent COVID-19. Nucleic acid was either cDNA or gDNA, and it came from T cells, B-cell-depleted T cells, or PBMCs.

Authors' methods: The assay estimated nucleated cells by amplifying reference gene primers. The assay was immunoSEQ multiplex PCR, and TCRdb's table has in-frame clones only and misses some. That table supplies the V and J calls and clone size; D and trimming were determined from the DNA. The data hold approximately 100,000 clones, with about 80% observed a single time. Germline lookup yields CDR1 MNHEY and CDR2 SVGAGI. The CDR3 is 14 amino acids. Deletions cut 7 bases from V and 0 bases from J, with 10 bases between. The sequenced material came from peripheral blood. The clonotype originates from a man aged 70-80 years with active or convalescent COVID-19. The chain is built from TRBV6-5 and TRBJ2-1; weak D call: TRBD1 (5 bases). The CDR3 nucleotides read TGTGCCAGCACCCAGGACAACTCCTACAATGAGCAGTTCTTC. Translating it yields CASTQDNSYNEQFF.